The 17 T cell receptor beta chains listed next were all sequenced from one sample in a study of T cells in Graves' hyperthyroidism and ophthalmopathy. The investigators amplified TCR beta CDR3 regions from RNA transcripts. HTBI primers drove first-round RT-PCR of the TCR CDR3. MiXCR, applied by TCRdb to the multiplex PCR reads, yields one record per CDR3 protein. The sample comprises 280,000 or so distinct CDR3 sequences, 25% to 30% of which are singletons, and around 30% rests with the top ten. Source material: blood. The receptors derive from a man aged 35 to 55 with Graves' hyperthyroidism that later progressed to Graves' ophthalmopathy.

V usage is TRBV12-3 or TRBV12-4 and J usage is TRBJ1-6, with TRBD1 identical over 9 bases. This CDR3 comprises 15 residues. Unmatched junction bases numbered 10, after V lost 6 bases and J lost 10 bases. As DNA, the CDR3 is TGTGCCAGCAGACCTAGGGACAGGGATAGCTCACCCCTCCACTTT. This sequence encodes CASRPRDRDSSPLHF.

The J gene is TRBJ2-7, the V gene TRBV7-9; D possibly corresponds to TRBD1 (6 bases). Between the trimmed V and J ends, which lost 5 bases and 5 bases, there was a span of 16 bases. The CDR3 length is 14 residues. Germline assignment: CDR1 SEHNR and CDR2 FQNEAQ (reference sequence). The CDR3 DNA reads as TGTGCCAGCAGCCGAGGGTGGGGGCTCAACGAGCAGTACTTC. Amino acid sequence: CASSRGWGLNEQYF.

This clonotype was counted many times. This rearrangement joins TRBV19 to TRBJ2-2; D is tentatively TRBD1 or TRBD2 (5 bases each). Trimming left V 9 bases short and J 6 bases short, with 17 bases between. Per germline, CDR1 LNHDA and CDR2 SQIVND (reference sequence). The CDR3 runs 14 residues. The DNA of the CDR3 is TGTGCCAGCAAAACCGGGACCTACCCCGGGGAGCTGTTTTTT. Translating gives CASKTGTYPGELFF. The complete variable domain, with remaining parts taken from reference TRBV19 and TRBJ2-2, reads DGGITQSPKYLFRKEGQNVTLSCEQNLNHDAMYWYRQDPGQGLRLIYYSQIVNDFQKGDIAEGYSVSREKKESFPLTVTSAQKNPTAFYLCASKTGTYPGELFFGEGSRLTVL.

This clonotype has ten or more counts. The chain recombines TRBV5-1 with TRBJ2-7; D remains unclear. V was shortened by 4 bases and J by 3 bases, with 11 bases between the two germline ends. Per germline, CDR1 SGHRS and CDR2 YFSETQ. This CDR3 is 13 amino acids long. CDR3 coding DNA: TGCGCCAGCAGCCAAACCCCAGGCTACGAGCAGTACTTC. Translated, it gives CASSQTPGYEQYF.

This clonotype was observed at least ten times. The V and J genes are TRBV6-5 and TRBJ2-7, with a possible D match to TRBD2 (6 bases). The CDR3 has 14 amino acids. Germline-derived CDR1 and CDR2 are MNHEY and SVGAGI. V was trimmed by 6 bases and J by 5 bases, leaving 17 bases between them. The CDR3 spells CASSPGLPSHEQYF. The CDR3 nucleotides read TGTGCCAGCAGCCCCGGACTACCCTCTCACGAGCAGTACTTC.

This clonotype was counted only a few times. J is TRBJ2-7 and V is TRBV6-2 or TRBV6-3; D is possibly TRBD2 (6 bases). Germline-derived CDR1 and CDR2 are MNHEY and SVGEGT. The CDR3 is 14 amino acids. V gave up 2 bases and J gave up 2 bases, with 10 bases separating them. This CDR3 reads CASSYGLATYEQYF. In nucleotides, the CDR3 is TGTGCCAGCAGTTACGGGCTAGCGACCTACGAGCAGTACTTC.

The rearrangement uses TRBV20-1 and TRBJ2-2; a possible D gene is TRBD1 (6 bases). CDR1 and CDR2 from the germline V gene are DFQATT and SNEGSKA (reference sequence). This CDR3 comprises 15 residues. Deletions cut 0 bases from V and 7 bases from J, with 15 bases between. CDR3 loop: CSARDVSEGDGELFF. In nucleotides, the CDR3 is TGCAGTGCTAGAGATGTCAGCGAGGGGGACGGGGAGCTGTTTTTT.

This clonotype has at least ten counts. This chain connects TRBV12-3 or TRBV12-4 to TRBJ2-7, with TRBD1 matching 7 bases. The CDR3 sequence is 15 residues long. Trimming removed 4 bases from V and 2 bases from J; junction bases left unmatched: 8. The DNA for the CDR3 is TGTGCCAGCAGTTACCGACAGGGCAGCACCTACGAGCAGTACTTC. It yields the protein CASSYRQGSTYEQYF.

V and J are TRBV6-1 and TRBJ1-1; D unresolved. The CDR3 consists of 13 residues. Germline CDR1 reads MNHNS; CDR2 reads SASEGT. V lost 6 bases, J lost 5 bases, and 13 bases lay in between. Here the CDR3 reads CASRRQLPTEAFF. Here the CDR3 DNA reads TGTGCCAGCAGAAGACAACTCCCGACTGAAGCTTTCTTT.

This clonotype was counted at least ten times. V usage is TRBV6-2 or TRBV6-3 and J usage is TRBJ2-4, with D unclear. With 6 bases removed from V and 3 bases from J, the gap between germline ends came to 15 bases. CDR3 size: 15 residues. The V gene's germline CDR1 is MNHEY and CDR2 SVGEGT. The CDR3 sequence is CASRNKAPLKNIQYF. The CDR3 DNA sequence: TGTGCCAGCAGGAACAAGGCCCCTCTCAAAAACATTCAGTACTTC.

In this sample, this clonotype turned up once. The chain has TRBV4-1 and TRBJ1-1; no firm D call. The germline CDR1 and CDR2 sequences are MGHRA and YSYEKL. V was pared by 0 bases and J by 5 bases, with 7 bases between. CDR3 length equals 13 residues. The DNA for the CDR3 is TGCGCCAGCAGCCAAGATTGGTCGACTGAAGCTTTCTTT. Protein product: CASSQDWSTEAFF.

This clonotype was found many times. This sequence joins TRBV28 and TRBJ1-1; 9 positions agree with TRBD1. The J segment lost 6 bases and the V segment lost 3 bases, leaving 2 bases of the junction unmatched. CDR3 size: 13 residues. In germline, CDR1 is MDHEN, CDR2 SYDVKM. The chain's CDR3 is CASSLDRGPEAFF. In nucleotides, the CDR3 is TGTGCCAGCAGTTTGGACAGGGGACCTGAAGCTTTCTTT. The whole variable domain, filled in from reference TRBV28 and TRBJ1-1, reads DVKVTQSSRYLVKRTGEKVFLECVQDMDHENMFWYRQDPGLGLRLIYFSYDVKMKEKGDIPEGYSVSREKKERFSLILESASTNQTSMYLCASSLDRGPEAFFGQGTRLTVV.

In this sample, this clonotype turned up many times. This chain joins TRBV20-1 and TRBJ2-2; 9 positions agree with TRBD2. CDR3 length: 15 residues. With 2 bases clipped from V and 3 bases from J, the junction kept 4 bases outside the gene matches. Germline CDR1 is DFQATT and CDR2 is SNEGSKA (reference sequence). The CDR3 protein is CSARSIAGDTGELFF. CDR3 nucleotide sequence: TGCAGTGCTAGATCTATAGCGGGAGACACCGGGGAGCTGTTTTTT.

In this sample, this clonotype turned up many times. CDR3 residues: CASKTAEGSNQPQHF. CDR3 in DNA: TGTGCCAGCAAAACAGCGGAGGGGTCCAATCAGCCCCAGCATTTT. The J gene is TRBJ1-5, the V gene TRBV6-1; possibly TRBD1 for D (5 bases). V lost 7 bases to trimming and J lost 3 bases, with 16 bases between them. CDR3 length: 15 amino acids. The V gene's germline CDR1 is MNHNS and CDR2 SASEGT.

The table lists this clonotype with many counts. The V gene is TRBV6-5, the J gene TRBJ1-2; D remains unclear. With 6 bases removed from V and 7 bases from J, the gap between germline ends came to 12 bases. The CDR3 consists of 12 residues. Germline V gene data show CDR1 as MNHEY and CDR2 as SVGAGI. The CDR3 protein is CASRPSVGGYTF. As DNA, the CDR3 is TGTGCCAGCAGGCCGTCGGTTGGTGGCTACACCTTC.

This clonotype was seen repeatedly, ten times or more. The CDR3 coding sequence is TGTGCCAGCAGCTCGGGCACGAATTATGGCTACACCTTC. Protein product: CASSSGTNYGYTF. V and J are TRBV7-9 and TRBJ1-2, with unresolved D. The CDR3 totals 13 residues. Germline CDR1 and CDR2: SEHNR and FQNEAQ (reference sequence). V lost 4 bases, J lost 5 bases, and 11 bases lay in between.

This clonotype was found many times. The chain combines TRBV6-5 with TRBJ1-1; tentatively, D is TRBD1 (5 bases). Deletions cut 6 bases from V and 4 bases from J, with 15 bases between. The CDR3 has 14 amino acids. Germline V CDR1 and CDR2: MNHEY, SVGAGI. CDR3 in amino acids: CASRAGTAGTEAFF. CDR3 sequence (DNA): TGTGCCAGCAGGGCCGGGACCGCGGGCACTGAAGCTTTCTTT.